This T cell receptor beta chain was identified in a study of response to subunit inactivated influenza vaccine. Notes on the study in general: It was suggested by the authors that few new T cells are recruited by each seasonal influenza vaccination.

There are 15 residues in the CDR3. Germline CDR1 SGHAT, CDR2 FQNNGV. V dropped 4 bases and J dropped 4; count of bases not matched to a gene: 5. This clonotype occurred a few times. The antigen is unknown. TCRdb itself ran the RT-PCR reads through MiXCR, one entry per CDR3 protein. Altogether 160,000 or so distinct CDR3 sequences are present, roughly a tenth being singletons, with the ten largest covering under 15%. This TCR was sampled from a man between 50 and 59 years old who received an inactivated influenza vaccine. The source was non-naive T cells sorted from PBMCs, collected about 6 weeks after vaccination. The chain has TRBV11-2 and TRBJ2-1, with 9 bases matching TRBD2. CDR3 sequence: CASSSNSGGYNEQFF. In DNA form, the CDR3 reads TGTGCCAGCAGCTCCAATAGCGGGGGATACAATGAGCAGTTCTTC.